This TCR beta chain was retrieved from a study of T cells in Graves' hyperthyroidism and ophthalmopathy. TCR beta CDR3 regions were amplified from RNA transcripts. TCR CDR3 regions were first amplified by RT-PCR with HTBI primers. TCRdb used MiXCR to reprocess the multiplex PCR reads, holding one entry per CDR3 protein. The repertoire consists of approximately 530,000 distinct CDR3 sequences, with around 20% occurring once and the leading ten covering approximately 50%. V was pared by 8 bases and J by 1 base, with 12 bases of the junction left unmatched. This CDR3 has 15 amino acids. Looked up from germline, CDR1 is DFQATT and CDR2 is SNEGSKA (reference sequence). This clonotype was observed many times. Fresh 10 ml peripheral blood yielded PBMCs.

The receptor's source is a man aged 35 to 55 with Graves' ophthalmopathy. The rearrangement joins TRBV20-1 to TRBJ2-3; 7 nucleotides agree with TRBD1. Sequenced sample: blood. The CDR3: CSLETGETGTDTQYF. The CDR3 nucleotides read TGCAGTCTAGAAACAGGGGAGACCGGCACAGATACGCAGTATTTT.